This TCR beta chain was recovered during a study of cytomegalovirus exposure and HLA in healthy donors. Across the whole study: Counted in an early data release were 75 million to 85 million unique TCRs from HLA-typed donors. Whole-study findings and limits: With later analysis, a missense DCLRE1C variant became linked to TCR beta V- and J-gene trimming.

In this sample, this clone turned up a few times. The antigen remains unidentified. The PCR contained 60 Vbeta and 13 Jbeta primers. The assay was immunoSEQ multiplex PCR, and TCRdb's table has in-frame clones only and misses some. In the table there are 100,000 to 150,000 clones, 80% of which are singletons. CDR1 and CDR2 (germline): SEHNR, FQNEAQ (reference sequence). The CDR3 totals 16 residues. The clonotype originates from a man younger than 40 in good health and CMV-seropositive. The V call is TRBV7-9, the J call TRBJ2-5; 9 bases line up with TRBD1. The DNA matches TRBJ2-7 better at its end, which makes the J call doubtful. Sequenced: PBMCs. The CDR3 region is CASSSQLDRGLNEQYF. CDR3 nucleotide sequence: TGTGCCAGCAGCTCACAACTTGACAGGGGGTTGAACGAGCAGTACTTC.